These 8 T cell receptor beta chains were all obtained from the same sample, sequenced in a study of molecular identifiers for immune sequencing clone quantification. TCRdb itself ran the PCR reads through MiXCR, one entry per CDR3 protein. The top ten clones hold around 0.78% of a sample with approximately 630,000 distinct CDR3 sequences, around 25% of them seen once. The sequencing sample was made of naive CD8+ T cells from blood, with Jurkat cell RNA spiked in. Regarding subset: FACS-sorted CD8+CD4-CCR7+CD45RA+ naive T cells. These receptors all stem from a human donor in good health. Some libraries in this study had Jurkat cell RNA spiked in.

The V gene is TRBV4-1, the J gene TRBJ1-1; D gene ambiguous. This CDR3 contains 14 residues. Germline CDR1 MGHRA, CDR2 YSYEKL. Trimming removed 4 bases from V and 2 bases from J, with 11 bases in between. CDR3 sequence: CASSLHRTNTEAFF. Here the CDR3 DNA reads TGCGCCAGCAGCCTCCACCGAACAAACACTGAAGCTTTCTTT.

Many counts were recorded for this clonotype. The chain employs TRBV4-1 and TRBJ1-2; a weak D match, TRBD1 (5 bases). This CDR3 is 17 amino acids long. V was cut by 1 base and J by 5 bases, with 20 bases left in between. Germline V CDR1 and CDR2: MGHRA, YSYEKL. The CDR3 region is CASSQALQGLSWYGYTF. The CDR3 DNA reads TGCGCCAGCAGCCAAGCTCTGCAGGGATTATCCTGGTATGGCTACACCTTC.

Of note for this clonotype: Given a much more abundant clone one base away, this may be a read error. The chain has TRBV7-2 and TRBJ1-2; 7 bases match TRBD1. J lost 1 base, V lost 4 bases, and 12 bases had no gene match. This CDR3 region has 17 residues. Germline V lookup: CDR1 SGHTA, CDR2 FQGNSA. The CDR3 nucleotides read TGTGCCAGCAGCTCACCGGGACAGAGCCTTTGTAACTATGGCTACACCTTC. Its protein is CASSSPGQSLCNYGYTF.

The rearrangement links TRBV19 to TRBJ1-4; no clear D gene. Trimming shortened V by 1 base and J by 0 bases, and 6 bases separated the two germline ends. The CDR3 has 15 residues. The germline V gene encodes CDR1 LNHDA and CDR2 SQIVND (reference sequence). CDR3 coding DNA: TGTGCCAGTAGTATAGGGGCTGCAACTAATGAAAAACTGTTTTTT. Translation: CASSIGAATNEKLFF.

Of note for this clonotype: This may stem from a read error, because a much larger clone lies one nucleotide away. V and J are TRBV20-1 and TRBJ2-2; no definite D call. With 1 base removed from V and 4 bases from J, the gap between germline ends came to 7 bases. The CDR3 contains 13 residues. CDR1 is DFQATT and CDR2 is SNEGSKA in the germline V gene (reference sequence). The CDR3 loop reads CSARVLATGELFF. CDR3 coding DNA: TGCAGTGCTAGAGTACTGGCCACCGGGGAGCTGTTTTTT.

This chain uses TRBV7-9 with TRBJ2-1; unclear D gene. CDR3 size: 12 residues. V lost 5 bases and J 8 bases, leaving 10 bases between the germline ends. Germline V CDR1 and CDR2: SEHNR, FQNEAQ (reference sequence). CDR3 protein: CASSRFEDEQFF. In nucleotides, the CDR3 is TGTGCCAGCAGCCGATTTGAGGATGAGCAGTTCTTC.

This clonotype showed up many times. The J gene is TRBJ2-7, the V gene TRBV5-6; D is possibly TRBD1 or TRBD2 (6 bases each). This CDR3 contains 21 residues. Between the trimmed V and J ends, which lost 5 bases and 4 bases, there was a span of 37 bases. Germline V gives CDR1 SGHDT, CDR2 YYEEEE. CDR3 residues: CASSDPGTWSRDLTSWYEQYF. CDR3 coding DNA: TGTGCCAGCAGTGATCCCGGGACATGGTCCAGGGATCTTACTAGCTGGTACGAGCAGTACTTC.

This clonotype was observed many times. The chain recombines TRBV28 with TRBJ2-7; the D is unclear. Per the germline V gene, CDR1 is MDHEN and CDR2 is SYDVKM. V lost 7 bases and J 0 bases, leaving 4 bases between the germline ends. The CDR3 runs 11 residues. The CDR3 DNA reads TGTGCCAGCACCAGCTCCTACGAGCAGTACTTC. Translated, it gives CASTSSYEQYF.